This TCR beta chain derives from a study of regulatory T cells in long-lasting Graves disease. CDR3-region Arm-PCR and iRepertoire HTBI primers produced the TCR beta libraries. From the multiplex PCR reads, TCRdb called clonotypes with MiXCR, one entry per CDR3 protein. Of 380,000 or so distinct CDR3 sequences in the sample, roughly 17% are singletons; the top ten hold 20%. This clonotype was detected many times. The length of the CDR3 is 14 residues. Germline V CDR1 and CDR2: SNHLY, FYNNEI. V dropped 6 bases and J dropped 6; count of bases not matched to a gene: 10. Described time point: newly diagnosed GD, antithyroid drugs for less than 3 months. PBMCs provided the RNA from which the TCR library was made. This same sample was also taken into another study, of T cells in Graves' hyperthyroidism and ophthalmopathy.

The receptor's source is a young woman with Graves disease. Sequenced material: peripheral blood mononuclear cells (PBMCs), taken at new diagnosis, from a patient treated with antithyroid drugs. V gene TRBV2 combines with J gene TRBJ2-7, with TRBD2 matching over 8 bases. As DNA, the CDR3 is TGTGCCAGCAGACTCGGGACTAGTATCGGCGAGCAGTACTTC. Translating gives CASRLGTSIGEQYF.